The T cell receptor beta chain described here comes from a study of patients and donors after allogeneic stem cell transplantation. TCRdb itself ran the RT-PCR reads through MiXCR, one entry per CDR3 protein. The sample lists approximately 150,000 distinct CDR3 sequences, 24% seen once, with approximately 26% in the top ten. This clonotype was seen more than once but under ten times. Germline-derived CDR1 and CDR2 are DFQATT and SNEGSKA (reference sequence). V was trimmed by 1 base and J by 6 bases, leaving 6 bases between them. This CDR3 spans 12 amino acids. The source is a human donor who was either an allogeneic HSCT recipient or a stem cell or donor lymphocyte infusion donor (not recorded which). It is not recorded whose cells these are; they may come from a transplant donor. This chain connects TRBV20-1 to TRBJ2-2; D is uncertain. The specimen was blood, either unsorted or a sorted T cell fraction (not recorded which). The CDR3 reads CSARGGPGELFF. CDR3 nucleotide sequence: TGCAGTGCTAGAGGGGGTCCCGGGGAGCTGTTTTTT.